The rows below give T cell receptor beta chains drawn from one sample of a study of CD8 T cells in ankylosing spondylitis. TCRdb fed the 5' RACE reads into MiXCR, producing one record per CDR3 protein. The sample consists of approximately 550,000 distinct CDR3 sequences, roughly 13% of them appearing once. Sequenced sample: blood, either unsorted or a sorted T cell fraction (not recorded which). Source of these receptors: a male donor with ankylosing spondylitis. Each CDR3 is given with its conserved first and last residue. A D gene is named only where the DNA matches it firmly. Some rows mark clone size as missing; the rest say once, few, many or name a class of expanded clone.

TRBJ2-1 . TRBV5-1 . CASSLLRLYNEQFF TGCGCCAGCAGCTTGCTACGACTTTACAATGAGCAGTTCTTC
TRBJ1-1 . TRBV3-1 . CASSQATVNTEAFF TGTGCCAGCAGCCAAGCGACGGTGAACACTGAAGCTTTCTTT
TRBJ2-2 TRBD1 TRBV4-1 many CASSHFTQDRGNTGELFF TGCGCCAGCAGCCATTTTACCCAGGACAGGGGGAACACCGGGGAGCTGTTTTTT
TRBJ2-2 TRBD2 TRBV20-1 . CSAQGASGRAGTGELFF TGCAGTGCCCAGGGGGCTAGCGGGAGGGCCGGGACCGGGGAGCTGTTTTTT
TRBJ2-1 . TRBV20-1 few CSARSGTTLGEQFF TGCAGTGCTAGGTCCGGGACAACCCTAGGGGAGCAGTTCTTC
TRBJ1-1 . TRBV7-2 . CASRKPEGNAEAFF TGTGCCAGCAGAAAGCCCGAGGGTAACGCTGAAGCTTTCTTT
TRBJ1-6 TRBD1 TRBV7-9 few CASSFWTGVNSPLHF TGTGCCAGCAGCTTTTGGACAGGAGTAAATTCACCCCTCCACTTT
TRBJ2-3 . TRBV10-3 few CAILGSSTDTQYF TGTGCCATACTAGGTTCTAGCACAGATACGCAGTATTTT
TRBJ2-7 . TRBV7-9 many CASSGGTSYEQYF TGTGCCAGCAGCGGAGGGACATCTTACGAGCAGTACTTC
TRBJ2-5 TRBD2 TRBV29-1 few CSVFGGGETQYF TGCAGCGTTTTCGGCGGGGGGGAGACCCAGTACTTC
TRBJ1-6 TRBD1 TRBV7-8 . CASSLRQGPLPLHF TGTGCCAGCAGCTTAAGACAGGGACCGTTACCCCTCCACTTT
TRBJ2-5 . TRBV5-1 . CASSLDSGAVETQYF TGCGCCAGCAGCTTGGATTCGGGAGCGGTAGAGACCCAGTACTTC
TRBJ1-2 . TRBV11-2 few CASSTTGRRGYTF TGTGCCAGCAGCACGACAGGACGGAGGGGCTACACCTTC
TRBJ2-5 . TRBV5-1 few CASSLGGVRGQETQYF TGCGCCAGCAGCTTGGGGGGAGTCAGGGGTCAAGAGACCCAGTACTTC
TRBJ2-1 . TRBV7-8 few CASSFWFQGKDEQFF TGTGCCAGCAGCTTTTGGTTTCAGGGGAAGGATGAGCAGTTCTTC
TRBJ2-1 TRBD1 TRBV4-1 many CASSQGDRFVEQFF TGCGCCAGCAGCCAGGGGGACAGGTTCGTTGAGCAGTTCTTC
TRBJ1-1 . TRBV9 . CASSVAGQNTEAFF TGTGCCAGCAGCGTAGCGGGACAGAACACTGAAGCTTTCTTT
TRBJ2-2 TRBD1 TRBV27 few CASSPTGGSGELFF TGTGCCAGCAGCCCGACAGGGGGCAGCGGGGAGCTGTTTTTT
TRBJ1-1 . TRBV5-1 many CASSSDKNLMNTEAFF TGCGCCAGCAGCTCGGACAAGAACCTTATGAACACTGAAGCTTTCTTT
TRBJ1-2 TRBD1 TRBV6-2/TRBV6-3 few CASSPRTGKEGYTF TGTGCCAGCAGTCCCCGGACAGGGAAAGAGGGCTACACCTTC
TRBJ2-5 . TRBV5-1 . CASSPRLRETQYF TGCGCCAGCAGCCCGAGGTTGAGAGAGACCCAGTACTTC
TRBJ1-1 . TRBV5-1 . CASSLAAVGEAFF TGCGCCAGCAGCTTGGCGGCAGTAGGTGAAGCTTTCTTT
TRBJ1-5 . TRBV19 few CASHIAGMGQPQHF TGTGCCAGCCATATCGCTGGAATGGGGCAGCCCCAGCATTTT
TRBJ2-5 . TRBV7-9 . CASSLALGIKNQETQYF TGTGCCAGCAGCTTAGCGTTAGGAATTAAAAATCAAGAGACCCAGTACTTC
TRBJ2-1 . TRBV19 few CASSIDYRGSSSYNEQFF TGTGCCAGTAGTATAGATTACAGAGGAAGCAGCTCCTACAATGAGCAGTTCTTC
TRBJ1-2 . TRBV11-2 . CASSLVSSLGTFGYTF TGTGCCAGCAGCCTCGTCTCCAGTCTTGGTACGTTTGGCTACACCTTC
TRBJ1-2 . TRBV20-1 many CSARSDLNYGYTF TGCAGTGCTAGAAGTGACCTTAACTATGGCTACACCTTC
TRBJ2-7 TRBD2 TRBV18 many CASSQTSGNTLLYEQYF TGTGCCAGCTCACAGACTAGCGGGAACACTCTTCTGTACGAGCAGTACTTC
TRBJ1-2 . TRBV20-1 . CSAPGSLGTNYGYTF TGCAGTGCCCCAGGTTCGTTAGGGACAAACTATGGCTACACCTTC